A selection of T cell receptor beta chains follows, all from one sample in a study of cytomegalovirus exposure and HLA in healthy donors. Method: immunoSEQ multiplex PCR; TCRdb's copy keeps in-frame clones and lacks some. The repertoire holds 150,000 to 180,000 clones, 60% to 75% seen once, with approximately 3% in the top ten. The sequenced sample consisted of PBMCs. These TCRs come from a man between 18 and 29 years old in good health and CMV-seronegative. The CDR3 runs from the conserved cysteine through the conserved F or W. A D gene is named only where the DNA matches it firmly.

>TRBJ2-1|TRBV6-5|NA
CASSYSGQRIYNEQFF
>TRBJ1-4|TRBV11-1|NA
CASSFAREGEKLFF
>TRBJ2-2|TRBV9|NA
CASSVLAANTGELFF
>NA|TRBV7-8|NA
CASSFSYEQYF
>TRBJ1-6|TRBV27|NA
CASSPRGASYNSPLHF
>TRBJ2-7|TRBV2|NA
CASSNLRVTPYEQYF
>TRBJ2-1|TRBV5-1|NA
CASSPSGGISYNEQFF
>TRBJ2-2|TRBV21-1|NA
CASAGTGGTGELFF
>TRBJ1-1|TRBV5-1|NA
CASSTRPRDTEAFF
>TRBJ2-5|TRBV11-2|NA
CASSSRRGETQYF
>TRBJ2-3|TRBV9|NA
CASSVYLSGGTQYF
>TRBJ1-1|TRBV19|NA
CASSTRQAGTEAFF
>TRBJ1-1|TRBV19|NA
CASSILEGSAEAFF
>TRBJ1-5|TRBV5-1|TRBD1
CASSLGQGSNQPQHF
>TRBJ1-5|TRBV6-1|TRBD1
CASSDLTGANQPQHF
>TRBJ1-4|TRBV7-3|NA
CASSRGGLANEKLFF
>TRBJ1-5|TRBV2|NA
CASSEGDQPQHF
>TRBJ1-2|TRBV14|TRBD1
CASSLGQGVDGYTF
>TRBJ2-1|TRBV5-5|NA
CASSLAGITLTGEQFF
>TRBJ2-2|TRBV5-1|NA
CASSQDTLNTGELFF
>TRBJ1-2|TRBV4-1|NA
CASSQDQAGVYGYTF
>TRBJ1-5|TRBV6-5|NA
CASSYSVNQPQHF
>TRBJ1-2|TRBV27|TRBD1
CANSLSDRGLDGYTF
>TRBJ1-1|TRBV19|NA
CASSMLGRGFMNTEAFF
>TRBJ1-1|TRBV7-2|NA
CASSTNRDTEAFF
>TRBJ2-7|TRBV7-2|NA
CASSLVTVDFFEQYF
>TRBJ2-7|TRBV7-2|NA
CASSLQGLDEQYF
>TRBJ1-5|TRBV25-1|NA
CASSEEGTGDQPQHF
>TRBJ1-1|TRBV5-1|TRBD1
CASSLLGQLDTEAFF
>TRBJ2-2|TRBV6-5|NA
CASSAYRANTGELFF
>TRBJ2-6|TRBV2|NA
CASSRRTVPSSGANGLTF
>TRBJ2-6|TRBV5-1|NA
CASSLAGATGANGLTF
>TRBJ1-6|TRBV5-1|TRBD1
CASSSPITTGRKTPLHF
>TRBJ2-7|TRBV4-1|TRBD1
CASSWTGPSYEQYF
>TRBJ2-1|TRBV11-3|TRBD1
CASSSLTTGRQFF
>TRBJ2-6|TRBV4-3|TRBD1
CASSQKGQAASGANVLTF